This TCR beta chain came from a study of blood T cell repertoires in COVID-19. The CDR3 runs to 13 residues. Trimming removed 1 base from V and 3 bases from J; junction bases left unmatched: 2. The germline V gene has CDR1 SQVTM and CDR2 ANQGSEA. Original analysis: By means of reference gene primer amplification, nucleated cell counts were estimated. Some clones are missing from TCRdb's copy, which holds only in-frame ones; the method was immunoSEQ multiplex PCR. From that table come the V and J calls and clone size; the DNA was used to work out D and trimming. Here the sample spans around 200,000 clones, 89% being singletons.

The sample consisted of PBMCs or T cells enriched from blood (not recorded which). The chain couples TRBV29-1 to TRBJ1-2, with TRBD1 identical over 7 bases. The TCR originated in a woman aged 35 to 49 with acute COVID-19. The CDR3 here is CSVEVGQYYGYTF. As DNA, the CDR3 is TGCAGCGTTGAAGTGGGACAGTACTATGGCTACACCTTC.